The rows below give T cell receptor beta chains drawn from one sample of a study of shared clonotypes between healthy human individuals. The repertoire was sequenced with immunoSEQ multiplex PCR; TCRdb's copy has only in-frame clones and lacks some. The sample includes more than 850,000 clones, about 80% seen only once; the top ten take more than 0.5%. Sequenced material: memory CD4+ T cells from PBMCs. The receptors were sampled from a man aged 18 to 29 in good health. Some clones in this sample may be carry-over from other donors' samples. Each CDR3 is given with its conserved first and last residue. A D gene is named only where the DNA matches it firmly. Only part of the rows carry a size: once, few, many, or a class if the clone is expanded.

>TRBJ2-1|TRBV4-1|few|NA
CASSPQGNSNEQFF
TGCGCCAGCAGCCCGCAGGGGAATTCGAATGAGCAGTTCTTC
>TRBJ2-7|TRBV11-1|few|NA
CASRNPGRMKYF
TGTGCCAGCAGAAACCCGGGGAGAATGAAGTACTTC
>TRBJ1-2|TRBV19|NA|TRBD1
CASSTTGTGYTF
TGTGCCAGTAGTACGACAGGGACGGGCTACACCTTC
>TRBJ2-5|TRBV7-2|NA|NA
CASSLAQGLGTQYF
TGTGCCAGCAGCTTAGCACAGGGCTTAGGGACCCAGTACTTC
>TRBJ1-1|TRBV7-9|NA|TRBD1
CASSWGQGATEAFF
TGTGCCAGCAGCTGGGGACAGGGAGCCACTGAAGCTTTCTTT
>TRBJ2-3|TRBV4-1|many|TRBD2
CASSQGLLADTQYF
TGCGCCAGCAGCCAGGGACTATTGGCAGATACGCAGTATTTT
>TRBJ2-7|TRBV28|NA|TRBD2
CASSSPRASGSYEQYF
TGTGCCAGCAGTTCCCCAAGGGCTAGCGGGAGCTACGAGCAGTACTTC
>TRBJ1-5|TRBV11-2|NA|NA
CASSLDPPGAQHF
TGTGCCAGCAGCTTAGACCCTCCGGGCGCCCAGCATTTT
>TRBJ2-5|TRBV7-3|NA|NA
CASSLGTQETQYF
TGTGCCAGCAGCCTCGGTACCCAAGAGACCCAGTACTTC
>TRBJ2-5|TRBV28|once|NA
CASSKLGAGGQETQYF
TGTGCCAGCAGTAAATTGGGGGCGGGCGGCCAAGAGACCCAGTACTTC
>TRBJ2-3|TRBV7-2|NA|NA
CASSFRLSFRPDTQYF
TGTGCCAGCAGCTTCCGACTAAGTTTTAGGCCAGATACGCAGTATTTT
>TRBJ2-5|TRBV7-6|NA|TRBD1
CASSPSIRGTVQETQYF
TGTGCCAGCAGCCCCAGTATCAGAGGGACAGTACAAGAGACCCAGTACTTC
>TRBJ2-3|TRBV6-5|NA|NA
CASRNSDGTDTQYF
TGTGCCAGCAGGAACTCGGATGGCACAGATACGCAGTATTTT
>TRBJ2-3|TRBV5-1|NA|TRBD2
CASSASGRGDTQYF
TGCGCCAGCAGCGCTAGCGGGAGGGGAGATACGCAGTATTTT
>TRBJ2-3|TRBV28|NA|NA
CASSLGPAGGDTQYF
TGTGCCAGCAGCCTCGGACCAGCCGGTGGAGATACGCAGTATTTT
>TRBJ1-1|TRBV30|few|NA
CAWRSENTEAFF
TGTGCCTGGAGATCAGAGAACACTGAAGCTTTCTTT
>TRBJ2-7|TRBV6-5|NA|TRBD1
CASSKPGTGGGEQYF
TGTGCCAGCAGTAAACCTGGGACAGGGGGCGGCGAGCAGTACTTC
>TRBJ1-1|TRBV30|NA|NA
CAWSVLRFMGGMSNTEAFF
TGTGCCTGGAGTGTATTAAGGTTTATGGGGGGGATGTCGAACACTGAAGCTTTCTTT
>TRBJ1-5|TRBV28|NA|NA
CASSLLPGGRAGNQPQHF
TGTGCCAGCAGTTTATTACCCGGTGGCAGGGCGGGCAATCAGCCCCAGCATTTT
>TRBJ2-3|TRBV4-3|NA|NA
CASSQRYRETTDTQYF
TGCGCCAGCAGCCAACGGTACAGGGAAACCACAGATACGCAGTATTTT
>TRBJ2-3|TRBV21-1|NA|NA
CAAGLARAHFGDTQYF
TGTGCCGCGGGACTAGCGAGAGCCCATTTCGGGGATACGCAGTATTTT
>TRBJ1-4|TRBV19|NA|NA
CASTPRGADEKLFF
TGTGCCAGTACCCCCCGGGGGGCGGATGAAAAACTGTTTTTT